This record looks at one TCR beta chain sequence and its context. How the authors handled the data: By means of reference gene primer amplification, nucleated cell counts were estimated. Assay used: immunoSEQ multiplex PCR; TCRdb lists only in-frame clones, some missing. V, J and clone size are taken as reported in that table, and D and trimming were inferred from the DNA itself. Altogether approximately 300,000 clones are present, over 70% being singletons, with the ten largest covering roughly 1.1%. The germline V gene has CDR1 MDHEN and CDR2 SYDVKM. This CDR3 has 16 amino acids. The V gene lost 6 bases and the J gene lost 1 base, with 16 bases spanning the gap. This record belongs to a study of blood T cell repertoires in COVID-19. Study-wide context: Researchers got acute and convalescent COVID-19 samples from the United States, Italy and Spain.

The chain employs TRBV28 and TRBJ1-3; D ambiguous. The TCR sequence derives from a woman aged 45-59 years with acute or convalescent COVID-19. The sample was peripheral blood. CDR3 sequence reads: CASSLYTHPSGNTIYF. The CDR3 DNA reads TGTGCCAGCAGCCTTTACACCCATCCGTCTGGAAACACCATATATTTT.